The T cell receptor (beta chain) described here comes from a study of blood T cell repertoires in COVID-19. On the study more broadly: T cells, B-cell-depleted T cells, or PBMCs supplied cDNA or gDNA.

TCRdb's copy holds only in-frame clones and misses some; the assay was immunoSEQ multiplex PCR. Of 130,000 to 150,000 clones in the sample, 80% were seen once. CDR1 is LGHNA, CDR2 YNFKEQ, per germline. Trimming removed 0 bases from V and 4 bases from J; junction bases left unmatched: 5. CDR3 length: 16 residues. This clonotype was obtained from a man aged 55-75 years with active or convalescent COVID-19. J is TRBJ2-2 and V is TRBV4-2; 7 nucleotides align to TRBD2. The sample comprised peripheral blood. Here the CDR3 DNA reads TGTGCCAGCAGCCAAGATCCGGGAGGCGCCACCGGGGAGCTGTTTTTT. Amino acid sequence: CASSQDPGGATGELFF.